These 7 T cell receptor beta chains originate from one sample sequenced in a study of T cell responses to AZD1222 COVID-19 vaccine. Clones were sequenced by immunoSEQ multiplex PCR, and TCRdb holds only the in-frame ones, with some missing. The data show about 76,000 clones, with approximately 91% seen just once and 11% held by the top ten. The specimen was peripheral blood, collected on day 0 of AZD1222 vaccination. These receptors originate from an adult in good health.

The chain combines TRBV12-3 or TRBV12-4 with TRBJ2-2; D may be TRBD2 (5 bases). The CDR3 length is 13 residues. Trimming took off 6 bases at V and 3 bases at J, with 8 bases between the two ends. CDR3 DNA: TGTGCCAGCAGCTGGGGAGACACCGGGGAGCTGTTTTTT. This gives the protein CASSWGDTGELFF.

This clone was detected a few times. The V and J genes are TRBV27 and TRBJ2-6; 9 bases fit TRBD1. CDR1 and CDR2 (germline): MNHEY, SMNVEV (reference sequence). The CDR3 loop spans 16 amino acids. V was clipped by 6 bases and J by 5 bases; unmatched bases: 8. CDR3 amino acids: CASRVGTGFRANVLTF. The CDR3 DNA follows: TGTGCCAGCAGGGTAGGGACAGGGTTTAGGGCCAACGTCCTGACTTTC.

The chain links TRBV10-3 to TRBJ2-1; 10 bases map to TRBD2. Trimming took 11 bases from V and 7 from J; bases not matched to a gene: 8. Germline CDR1 and CDR2: ENHRY and SYGVKD. The CDR3 spans 13 residues. The CDR3 loop is CALSGRSGNEQFF. The CDR3 region has the DNA TGTGCCCTTAGCGGGAGGTCTGGGAATGAGCAGTTCTTC.

The chain couples TRBV27 to TRBJ2-6, with D uncertain. The V end lost 6 bases, the J end lost 1 base, and 4 bases lay between the germline ends. The CDR3 loop spans 13 amino acids. Germline CDR1 reads MNHEY; CDR2 reads SMNVEV (reference sequence). CDR3 sequence: CASRLSGANVLTF. CDR3 in DNA: TGTGCCAGCAGACTGTCTGGGGCCAACGTCCTGACTTTC.

The chain uses TRBV19 and TRBJ2-5, with 9 bases identical to TRBD1. V trimming: 7 bases; J trimming: 3 bases; junction bases outside the gene matches: 9. Per germline, CDR1 LNHDA and CDR2 SQIVND (reference sequence). CDR3 size: 15 residues. The CDR3 region is CASKRTGDGKETQYF. The DNA of the CDR3 is TGTGCCAGTAAAAGGACAGGGGATGGTAAAGAGACCCAGTACTTC.

The chain combines TRBV28 with TRBJ2-4; 8 nucleotides agree with TRBD2. Germline V lookup: CDR1 MDHEN, CDR2 SYDVKM. The CDR3 length is 19 residues. Trimming cost V 0 bases and J 2 bases; bases outside gene matches: 12. CDR3 protein: CASSLWIREAGAPKNIQYF. CDR3 bases: TGTGCCAGCAGTTTATGGATCAGAGAAGCGGGAGCCCCCAAAAACATTCAGTACTTC.

This chain uses TRBV7-9 with TRBJ2-1, with 13 bases that match TRBD2. The V and J ends lost 3 bases and 9 bases, in that order; junction bases with no gene match: 11. Germline V gives CDR1 SEHNR, CDR2 FQNEAQ (reference sequence). CDR3 length: 17 amino acids. The CDR3 sequence is CASSLRLGLAGSGEQFF. The CDR3 region has the DNA TGTGCCAGCAGCTTGCGATTGGGACTAGCGGGATCGGGTGAGCAGTTCTTC.